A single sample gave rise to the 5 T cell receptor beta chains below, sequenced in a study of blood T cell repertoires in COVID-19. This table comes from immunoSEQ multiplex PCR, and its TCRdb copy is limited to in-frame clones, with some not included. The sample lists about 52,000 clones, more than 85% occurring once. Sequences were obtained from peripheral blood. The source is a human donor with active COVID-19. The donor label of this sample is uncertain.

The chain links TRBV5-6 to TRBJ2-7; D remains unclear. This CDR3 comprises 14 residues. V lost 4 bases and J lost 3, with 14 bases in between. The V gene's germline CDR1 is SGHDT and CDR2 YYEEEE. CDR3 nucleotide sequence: TGTGCCAGCAGCCGGAAAGACTTGAACTACGAGCAGTACTTC. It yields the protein CASSRKDLNYEQYF.

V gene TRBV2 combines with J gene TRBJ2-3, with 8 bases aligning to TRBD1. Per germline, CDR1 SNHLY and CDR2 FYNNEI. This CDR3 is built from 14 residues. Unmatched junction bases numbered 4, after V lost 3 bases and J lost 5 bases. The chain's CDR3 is CASSDRTGQDTQYF. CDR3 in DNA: TGTGCCAGCAGTGATAGGACAGGGCAAGATACGCAGTATTTT.

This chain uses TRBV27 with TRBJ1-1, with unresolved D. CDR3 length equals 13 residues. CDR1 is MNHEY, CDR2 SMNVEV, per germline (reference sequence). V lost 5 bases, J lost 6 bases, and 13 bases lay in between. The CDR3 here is CASSLLPEAEAFF. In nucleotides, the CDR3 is TGTGCCAGCAGTCTCCTCCCTGAGGCTGAAGCTTTCTTT.

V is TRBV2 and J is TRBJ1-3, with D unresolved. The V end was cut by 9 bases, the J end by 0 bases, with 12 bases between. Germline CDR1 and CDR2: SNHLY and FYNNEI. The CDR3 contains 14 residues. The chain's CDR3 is CARSKINSGNTIYF. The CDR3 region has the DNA TGTGCCAGGTCTAAAATTAACTCTGGAAACACCATATATTTT.

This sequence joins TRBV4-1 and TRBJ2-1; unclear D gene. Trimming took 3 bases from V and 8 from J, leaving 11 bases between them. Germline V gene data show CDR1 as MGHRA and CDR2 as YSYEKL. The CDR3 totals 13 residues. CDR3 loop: CASSHAGTDEQFF. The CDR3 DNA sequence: TGCGCCAGCAGCCACGCAGGAACGGATGAGCAGTTCTTC.